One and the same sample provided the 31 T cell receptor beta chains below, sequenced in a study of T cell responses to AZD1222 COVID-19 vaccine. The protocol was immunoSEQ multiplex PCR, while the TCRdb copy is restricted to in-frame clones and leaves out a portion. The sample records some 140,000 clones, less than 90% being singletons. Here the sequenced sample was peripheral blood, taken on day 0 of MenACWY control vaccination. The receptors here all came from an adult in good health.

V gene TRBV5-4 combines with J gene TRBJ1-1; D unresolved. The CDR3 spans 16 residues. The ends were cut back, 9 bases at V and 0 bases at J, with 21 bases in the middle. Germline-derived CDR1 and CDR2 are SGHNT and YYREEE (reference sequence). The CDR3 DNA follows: TGTGCCACCGTACCTACCGGGCCAGGCCTGAACACTGAAGCTTTCTTT. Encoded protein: CATVPTGPGLNTEAFF.

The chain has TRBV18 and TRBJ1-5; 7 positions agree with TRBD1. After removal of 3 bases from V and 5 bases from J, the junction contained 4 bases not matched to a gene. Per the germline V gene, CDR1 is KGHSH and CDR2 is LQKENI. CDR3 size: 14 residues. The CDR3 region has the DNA TGTGCCAGCTCACCGGGACAGATCGATCAGCCCCAGCATTTT. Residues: CASSPGQIDQPQHF.

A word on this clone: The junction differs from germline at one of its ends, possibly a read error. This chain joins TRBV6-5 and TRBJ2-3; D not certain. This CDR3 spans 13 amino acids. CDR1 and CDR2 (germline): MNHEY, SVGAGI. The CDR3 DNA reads TGTGTCAGCCTGAACCACCCGAGGGATACGCAGTATTTT. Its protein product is CVSLNHPRDTQYF.

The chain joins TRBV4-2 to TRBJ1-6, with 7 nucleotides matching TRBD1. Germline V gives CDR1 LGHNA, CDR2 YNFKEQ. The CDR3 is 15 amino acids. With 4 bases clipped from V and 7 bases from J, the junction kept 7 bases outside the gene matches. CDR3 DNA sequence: TGTGCCAGCAGCCCACCTCCAGGGGGGAATTCACCCCTCCACTTT. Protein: CASSPPPGGNSPLHF.

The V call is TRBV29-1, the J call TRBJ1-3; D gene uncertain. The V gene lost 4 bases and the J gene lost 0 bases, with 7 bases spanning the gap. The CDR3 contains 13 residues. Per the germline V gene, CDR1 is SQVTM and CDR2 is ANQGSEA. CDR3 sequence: CSVAASSGNTIYF. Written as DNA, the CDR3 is TGCAGCGTTGCGGCGAGCTCTGGAAACACCATATATTTT.

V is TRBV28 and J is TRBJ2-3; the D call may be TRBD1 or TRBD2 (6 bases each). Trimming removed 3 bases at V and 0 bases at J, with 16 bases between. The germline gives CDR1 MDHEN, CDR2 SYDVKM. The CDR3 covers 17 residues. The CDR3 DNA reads TGTGCCAGCAGTTTCCCGATTACAGGGACTAGCACAGATACGCAGTATTTT. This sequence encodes CASSFPITGTSTDTQYF.

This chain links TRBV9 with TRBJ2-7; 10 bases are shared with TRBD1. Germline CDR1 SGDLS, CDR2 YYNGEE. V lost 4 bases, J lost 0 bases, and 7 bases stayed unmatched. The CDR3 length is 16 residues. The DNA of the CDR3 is TGTGCCAGCAGCACGGGGACAGGGGCCTTCTCCTACGAGCAGTACTTC. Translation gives CASSTGTGAFSYEQYF.

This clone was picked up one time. DNA for the CDR3: TGTGCCAGCAGCTCGGGACCGAGCTCTGGAAACACCATATATTTT. Its translation: CASSSGPSSGNTIYF. The chain has TRBV11-1 and TRBJ1-3; possible D gene TRBD1, 5 bases. Trimming left V 4 bases short and J 0 bases short, with 10 bases between. This CDR3 is 15 amino acids long. Germline V gene lookup returns CDR1 SGHAT and CDR2 FQDESV (reference sequence).

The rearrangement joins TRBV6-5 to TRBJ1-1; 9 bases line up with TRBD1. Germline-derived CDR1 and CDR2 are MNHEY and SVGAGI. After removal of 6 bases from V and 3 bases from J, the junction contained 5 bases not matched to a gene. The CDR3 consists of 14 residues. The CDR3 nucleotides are TGTGCCAGCAGACCCGACAGGGGGTACACTGAAGCTTTCTTT. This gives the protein CASRPDRGYTEAFF.

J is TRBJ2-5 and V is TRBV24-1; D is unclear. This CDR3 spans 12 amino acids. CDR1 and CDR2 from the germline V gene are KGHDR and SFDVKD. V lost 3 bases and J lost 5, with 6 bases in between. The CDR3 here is CATSDPRETQYF. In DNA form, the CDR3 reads TGTGCCACCAGTGATCCCCGGGAGACCCAGTACTTC.

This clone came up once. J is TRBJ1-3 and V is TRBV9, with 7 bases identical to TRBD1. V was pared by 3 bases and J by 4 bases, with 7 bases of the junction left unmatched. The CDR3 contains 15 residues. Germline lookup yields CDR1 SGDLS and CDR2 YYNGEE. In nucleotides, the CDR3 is TGTGCCAGCAGCGCACTACAGGGGTCCGGAAACACCATATATTTT. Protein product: CASSALQGSGNTIYF.

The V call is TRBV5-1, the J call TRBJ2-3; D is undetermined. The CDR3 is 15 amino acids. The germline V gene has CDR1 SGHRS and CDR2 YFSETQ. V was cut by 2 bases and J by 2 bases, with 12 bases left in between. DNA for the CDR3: TGCGCCAGCAGCTTAAATCCTAGGAACACAGATACGCAGTATTTT. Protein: CASSLNPRNTDTQYF.

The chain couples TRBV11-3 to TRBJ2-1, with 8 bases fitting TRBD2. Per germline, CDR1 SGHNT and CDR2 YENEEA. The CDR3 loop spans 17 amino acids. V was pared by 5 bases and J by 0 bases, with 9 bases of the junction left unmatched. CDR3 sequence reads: CASSPGLTSASYNEQFF. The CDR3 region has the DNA TGTGCCAGCAGCCCCGGTTTGACTAGCGCCTCCTACAATGAGCAGTTCTTC.

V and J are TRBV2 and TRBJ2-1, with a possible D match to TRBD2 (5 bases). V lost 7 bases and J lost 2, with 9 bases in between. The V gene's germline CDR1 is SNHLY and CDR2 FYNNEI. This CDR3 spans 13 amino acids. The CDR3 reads CASTADTYNEQFF. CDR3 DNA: TGTGCCAGCACAGCGGATACCTACAATGAGCAGTTCTTC.

This CDR3 is CANRPLSGNTIYF. The CDR3 region has the DNA TGTGCCAACCGGCCCCTCTCTGGAAACACCATATATTTT. This rearrangement joins TRBV7-8 to TRBJ1-3, with D hard to call. Germline V gives CDR1 SGHVS, CDR2 FQNEAQ. V lost 10 bases and J 0 bases, leaving 10 bases between the germline ends. The CDR3 length is 13 residues.

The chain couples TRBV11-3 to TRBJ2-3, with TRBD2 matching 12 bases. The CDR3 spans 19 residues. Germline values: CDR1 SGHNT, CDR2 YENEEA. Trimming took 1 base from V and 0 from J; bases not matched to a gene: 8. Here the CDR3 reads CASSLGLRTSGMSTDTQYF. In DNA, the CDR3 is TGTGCCAGCAGCTTAGGACTTAGGACTAGCGGGATGAGCACAGATACGCAGTATTTT.

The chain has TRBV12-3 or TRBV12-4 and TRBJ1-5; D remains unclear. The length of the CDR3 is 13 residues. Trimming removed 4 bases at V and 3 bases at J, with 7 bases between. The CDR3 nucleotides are TGTGCCAGCAGTTCCCAGCACAATCAGCCCCAGCATTTT. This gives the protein CASSSQHNQPQHF.

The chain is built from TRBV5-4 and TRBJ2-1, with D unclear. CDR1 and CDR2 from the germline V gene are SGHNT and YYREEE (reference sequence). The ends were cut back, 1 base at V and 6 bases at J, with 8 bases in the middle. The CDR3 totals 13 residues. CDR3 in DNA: TGTGCCAGCAGCTTGTTGAGCTTCAATGAGCAGTTCTTC. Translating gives CASSLLSFNEQFF. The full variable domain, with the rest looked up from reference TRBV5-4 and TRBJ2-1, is ETGVTQSPTHLIKTRGQQVTLRCSSQSGHNTVSWYQQALGQGPQFIFQYYREEENGRGNFPPRFSGLQFPNYSSELNVNALELDDSALYLCASSLLSFNEQFFGPGTRLTVL.

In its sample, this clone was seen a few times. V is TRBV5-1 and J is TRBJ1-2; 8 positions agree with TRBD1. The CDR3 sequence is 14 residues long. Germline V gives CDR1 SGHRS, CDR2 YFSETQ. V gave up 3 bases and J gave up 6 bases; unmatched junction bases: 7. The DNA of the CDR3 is TGCGCCAGCAGCTACGGACAGGGCTCTGATGGCTACACCTTC. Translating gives CASSYGQGSDGYTF.

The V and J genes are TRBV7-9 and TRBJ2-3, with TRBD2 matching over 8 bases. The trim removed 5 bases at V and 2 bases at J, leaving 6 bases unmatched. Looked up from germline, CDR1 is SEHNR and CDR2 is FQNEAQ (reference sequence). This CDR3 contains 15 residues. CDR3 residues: CASSRTGLVTDTQYF. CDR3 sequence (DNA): TGTGCCAGCAGCCGGACGGGACTAGTCACAGATACGCAGTATTTT.

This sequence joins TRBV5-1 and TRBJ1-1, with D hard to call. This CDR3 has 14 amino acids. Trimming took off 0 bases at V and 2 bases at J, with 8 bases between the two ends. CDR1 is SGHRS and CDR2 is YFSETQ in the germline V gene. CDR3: CASSLVAENTEAFF. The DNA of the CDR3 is TGCGCCAGCAGCTTGGTAGCGGAAAACACTGAAGCTTTCTTT.

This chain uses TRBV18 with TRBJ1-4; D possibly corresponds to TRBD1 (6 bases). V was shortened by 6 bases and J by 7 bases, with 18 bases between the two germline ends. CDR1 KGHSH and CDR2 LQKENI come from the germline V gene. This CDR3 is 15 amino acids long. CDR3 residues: CASSPTVEGGEKLFF. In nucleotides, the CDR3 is TGTGCCAGCTCCCCTACAGTGGAAGGGGGTGAAAAACTGTTTTTT.

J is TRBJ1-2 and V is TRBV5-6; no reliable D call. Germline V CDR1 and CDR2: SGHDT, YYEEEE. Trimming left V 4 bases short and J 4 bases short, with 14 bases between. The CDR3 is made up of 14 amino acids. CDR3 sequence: CASSPLLIAYGYTF. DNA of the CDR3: TGTGCCAGCAGCCCGCTGTTAATCGCCTATGGCTACACCTTC. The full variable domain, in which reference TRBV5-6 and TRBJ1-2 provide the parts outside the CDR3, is DAGVTQSPTHLIKTRGQQVTLRCSPKSGHDTVSWYQQALGQGPQFIFQYYEEEERQRGNFPDRFSGHQFPNYSSELNVNALLLGDSALYLCASSPLLIAYGYTFGSGTRLTVV.

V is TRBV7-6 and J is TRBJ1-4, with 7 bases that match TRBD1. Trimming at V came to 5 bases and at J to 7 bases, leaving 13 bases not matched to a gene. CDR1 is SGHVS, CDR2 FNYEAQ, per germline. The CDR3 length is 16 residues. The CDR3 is CASSPRWSGGGEKLFF. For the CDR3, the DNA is TGTGCCAGCAGCCCTCGCTGGTCAGGGGGAGGTGAAAAACTGTTTTTT.

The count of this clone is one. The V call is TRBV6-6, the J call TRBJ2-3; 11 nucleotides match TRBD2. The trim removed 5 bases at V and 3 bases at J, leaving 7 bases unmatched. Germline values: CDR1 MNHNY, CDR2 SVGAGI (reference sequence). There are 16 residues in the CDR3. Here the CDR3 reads CASSHLLAGGTDTQYF. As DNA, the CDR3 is TGTGCCAGCAGTCACCTCCTAGCGGGGGGAACAGATACGCAGTATTTT.

The CDR3 loop is CASSRRSGQAQSSYNSPLHF. As DNA, the CDR3 is TGCGCCAGCAGCCGCCGCTCGGGACAGGCACAAAGCTCCTATAATTCACCCCTCCACTTT. The genes are TRBV4-3 and TRBJ1-6; the match to TRBD1 covers 8 bases. The CDR3 covers 20 residues. The V and J ends lost 4 bases and 0 bases, in that order; junction bases with no gene match: 14. The germline V gene encodes CDR1 LGHNA and CDR2 YSLEER.

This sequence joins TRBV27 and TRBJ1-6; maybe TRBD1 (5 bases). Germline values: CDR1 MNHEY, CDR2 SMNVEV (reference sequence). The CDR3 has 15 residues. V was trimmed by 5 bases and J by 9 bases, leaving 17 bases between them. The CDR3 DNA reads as TGTGCCAGCAGTGGGCAGAGGACGGGGGGTTCACCCCTCCACTTT. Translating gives CASSGQRTGGSPLHF.

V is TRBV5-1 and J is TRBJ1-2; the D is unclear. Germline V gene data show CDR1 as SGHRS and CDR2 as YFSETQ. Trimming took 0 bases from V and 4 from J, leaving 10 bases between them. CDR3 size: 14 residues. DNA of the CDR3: TGCGCCAGCAGCTTGGTTTCAGGCGTCTATGGCTACACCTTC. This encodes CASSLVSGVYGYTF.

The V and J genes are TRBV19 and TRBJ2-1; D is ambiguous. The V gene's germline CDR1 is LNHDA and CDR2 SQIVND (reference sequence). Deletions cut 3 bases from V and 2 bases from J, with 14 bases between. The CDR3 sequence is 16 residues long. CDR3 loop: CASSILDSRPYNEQFF. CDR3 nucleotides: TGTGCCAGTAGTATCCTTGATTCTCGCCCCTACAATGAGCAGTTCTTC.

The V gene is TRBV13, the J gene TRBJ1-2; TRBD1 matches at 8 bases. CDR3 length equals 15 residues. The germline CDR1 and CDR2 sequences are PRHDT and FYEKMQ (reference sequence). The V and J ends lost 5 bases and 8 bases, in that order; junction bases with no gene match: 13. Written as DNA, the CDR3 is TGTGCCAGCAGCCAACGACAGGGGATCTTGTTGGGCTACACCTTC. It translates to CASSQRQGILLGYTF.

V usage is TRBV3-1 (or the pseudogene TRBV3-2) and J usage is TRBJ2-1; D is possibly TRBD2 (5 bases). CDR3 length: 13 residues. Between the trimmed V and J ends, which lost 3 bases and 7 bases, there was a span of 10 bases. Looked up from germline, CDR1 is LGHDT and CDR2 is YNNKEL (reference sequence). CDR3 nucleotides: TGTGCCAGCAGCCATACTTCGGGGAATGAGCAGTTCTTC. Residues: CASSHTSGNEQFF.